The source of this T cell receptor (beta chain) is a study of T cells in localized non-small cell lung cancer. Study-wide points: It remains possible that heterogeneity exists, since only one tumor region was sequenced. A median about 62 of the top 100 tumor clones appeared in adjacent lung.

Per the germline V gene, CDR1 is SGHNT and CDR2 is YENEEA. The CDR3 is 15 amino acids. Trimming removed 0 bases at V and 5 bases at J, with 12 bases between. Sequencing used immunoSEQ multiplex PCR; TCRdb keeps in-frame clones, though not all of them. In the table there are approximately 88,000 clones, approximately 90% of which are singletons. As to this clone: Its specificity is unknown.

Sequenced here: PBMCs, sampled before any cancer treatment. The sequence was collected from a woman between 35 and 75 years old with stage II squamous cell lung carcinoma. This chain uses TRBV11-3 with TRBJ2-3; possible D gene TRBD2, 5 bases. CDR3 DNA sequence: TGTGCCAGCAGCTTAGACGGGGATTCCCGAGATACGCAGTATTTT. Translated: CASSLDGDSRDTQYF.